The clone carrying this TCR beta chain was detected only once. The entry originates in a study of T cells in tuberculosis. Method: immunoSEQ multiplex PCR; TCRdb's copy keeps in-frame clones and lacks some. The repertoire holds tens of thousands of clones, with roughly 93% as singletons. Cells were sorted from thawed PBMC rested overnight and stained with GMM-loaded CD1B tetramer, viability dye and anti-CD3. C32 glucose monomycolate from Rhodococcus equi was loaded onto the CD1B tetramers. Germline-derived CDR1 and CDR2 are MNHEY and SVGAGI. V trimming: 6 bases; J trimming: 6 bases; junction bases outside the gene matches: 6. This CDR3 region has 13 residues.

This TCR was sampled from an adult woman with latent tuberculosis. The sequenced sample was CD1b-GMM tetramer-negative cells sorted from PBMCs. The chain couples TRBV6-5 to TRBJ1-1; TRBD1 aligns across 8 bases. The CDR3 sequence: CASRGTGSAEAFF. The CDR3 bases are TGTGCCAGCAGAGGGACAGGATCTGCTGAAGCTTTCTTT.